These 17 T cell receptor beta chains were sequenced from one sample in a study of Graves' ophthalmopathy and Graves' hyperthyroidism. RNA transcripts were the source from which TCR beta CDR3 regions were amplified. RT-PCR was first run with HTBI primers, then multiplex PCR in a second round. Each CDR3 protein gets one entry after TCRdb re-called the multiplex PCR reads with MiXCR. The sample contains fewer than 600,000 distinct CDR3 sequences, around 15% of which appear only once. Material: blood. Source of these receptors: a woman in her twenties or thirties with Graves' ophthalmopathy.

A remark on this clonotype: The CDR3 does not close with the conserved phenylalanine or tryptophan, likely indicating a read error. The chain recombines TRBV5-1 with TRBJ1-1; D unresolved. This CDR3 is 15 amino acids long. Germline V gives CDR1 SGHRS, CDR2 YFSETQ. Trimming took off 5 bases at V and 4 bases at J, with 18 bases between the two ends. CDR3 coding DNA: TGCGCCAGCAGGACGCCTAAAACGAGGCCCACTGAAGCTTTCTAT. This encodes CASRTPKTRPTEAFY.

This clonotype was recorded only once. A clone one base away is much larger, so this may be a read error. The gene calls are TRBV25-1 and TRBJ2-7; 7 positions match TRBD2. Unmatched junction bases numbered 16, after V lost 7 bases and J lost 7 bases. The germline gives CDR1 MGHDK, CDR2 SYGVNS. This CDR3 has 15 residues. CDR3 sequence: CASTPGKDSGQEQYF. The CDR3 bases are TGTGCCAGCACCCCCGGAAAGGATAGCGGGCAAGAGCAGTACTTC.

The V gene is TRBV20-1, the J gene TRBJ1-3; D might be TRBD1 (6 bases). There are 16 residues in the CDR3. From germline, CDR1 is DFQATT and CDR2 SNEGSKA (reference sequence). Trimming shortened V by 7 bases and J by 3 bases, and 22 bases separated the two germline ends. CDR3 residues: CSVLPRGRFYGNTIYF. The DNA for the CDR3 is TGCAGTGTCTTACCCAGGGGCCGATTCTATGGAAACACCATATATTTT.

This clonotype was recorded many times. V is TRBV27 and J is TRBJ1-6; D remains unclear. Germline V gene sequence: CDR1 MNHEY, CDR2 SMNVEV (reference sequence). V gave up 3 bases and J gave up 10 bases, with 7 bases separating them. The CDR3 totals 12 residues. The CDR3, as DNA: TGTGCCAGCAGTTTTGTGCAATCACCCCTCCACTTT. As protein: CASSFVQSPLHF.

The chain couples TRBV12-3 or TRBV12-4 to TRBJ1-2; perhaps TRBD1 as D (5 bases). V gave up 7 bases and J gave up 5 bases, with 20 bases separating them. This CDR3 spans 15 amino acids. The CDR3 reads CASTLPGGTEYGYTF. As DNA, the CDR3 is TGTGCCAGCACCCTACCCGGGGGGACCGAGTATGGCTACACCTTC.

This clonotype was recorded at least ten times. The gene calls are TRBV20-1 and TRBJ1-1; possibly TRBD1 for D (6 bases). The CDR3 is 15 residues long. V gave up 0 bases and J gave up 11 bases, with 22 bases separating them. Germline CDR1 reads DFQATT; CDR2 reads SNEGSKA (reference sequence). DNA of the CDR3: TGCAGTGCTAGAGATATCCGCTCCGGGCACAGGGAGGCTTTCTTT. Protein: CSARDIRSGHREAFF.

This clonotype has a count of ten or more. The chain links TRBV3-1 to TRBJ1-6; unclear D gene. Trimming removed 1 base at V and 16 bases at J, with 14 bases between. The CDR3 runs to 13 residues. Germline CDR1 reads LGHDT; CDR2 reads YNNKEL (reference sequence). The CDR3 protein is CASSQVSPGSLHF. The CDR3 nucleotides are TGTGCCAGCAGCCAAGTATCCCCGGGGTCTCTCCACTTT.

This clonotype was counted at least ten times. This chain uses TRBV12-3 or TRBV12-4 with TRBJ1-5; 8 bases line up with TRBD1. Trimming at V came to 5 bases and at J to 7 bases, leaving 7 bases not matched to a gene. CDR3 length equals 14 residues. The CDR3 spells CASSGRGLDQPQHF. CDR3 DNA: TGTGCCAGCAGTGGCAGGGGGCTCGACCAGCCCCAGCATTTT.

On this clonotype itself: At one boundary the junction diverges from the germline segment, which might be a read error. The chain employs TRBV7-3 and TRBJ2-6; D gene uncertain. The CDR3 runs to 14 residues. The V gene's germline CDR1 is SGHTA and CDR2 FQGTGA. The DNA for the CDR3 is TGTGCCAGCAGCTCTCCCTCTGGGACCAACGTCCTGACTTTC. It encodes CASSSPSGTNVLTF.

In its sample, this clonotype was seen many times. This rearrangement joins TRBV28 to TRBJ2-5, with D perhaps TRBD1 or TRBD2 (6 bases each). CDR1 and CDR2 (germline): MDHEN, SYDVKM. V lost 7 bases, J lost 0 bases, and 24 bases lay in between. This CDR3 has 18 residues. Written as DNA, the CDR3 is TGTGCCAGCAACCCCCCCCCCGCGGGACACCCGTACCAAGAGACCCAGTACTTC. This translates into CASNPPPAGHPYQETQYF.

At least ten counts were recorded for this clonotype. The V and J genes are TRBV10-3 and TRBJ1-5, with 8 bases aligning to TRBD1. This CDR3 has 16 amino acids. Germline trimming cut 7 bases from V and 1 base from J; bases unmatched to any gene: 9. The germline gives CDR1 ENHRY, CDR2 SYGVKD. CDR3 sequence reads: CAINGQGTRSNQPQHF. The CDR3 DNA reads as TGTGCCATCAACGGACAGGGAACCCGAAGCAATCAGCCCCAGCATTTT.

In regard to this clonotype: One end of the junction fails to match germline, which may point to a read error. J is TRBJ2-7 and V is TRBV12-3 or TRBV12-4; 9 bases agree with TRBD1. The CDR3 spans 14 residues. The DNA of the CDR3 is TGTGCCGGCAGTTTAGGGGGACAGGGAGCCGAGCAGTACTTC. It is translated as CAGSLGGQGAEQYF.

The rearrangement joins TRBV28 to TRBJ1-6, with D hard to call. There are 15 residues in the CDR3. Between the trimmed V and J ends, which lost 2 bases and 3 bases, there was a span of 8 bases. CDR1 and CDR2 (germline): MDHEN, SYDVKM. CDR3 region: CASSLRPDYNSPLHF. DNA of the CDR3: TGTGCCAGCAGTTTACGTCCGGACTATAATTCACCCCTCCACTTT. The variable domain in full, with the rest retrieved from reference TRBV28 and TRBJ1-6, is DVKVTQSSRYLVKRTGEKVFLECVQDMDHENMFWYRQDPGLGLRLIYFSYDVKMKEKGDIPEGYSVSREKKERFSLILESASTNQTSMYLCASSLRPDYNSPLHFGNGTRLTVT.

This clonotype was seen only a few times. This rearrangement joins TRBV30 to TRBJ2-7; 8 positions agree with TRBD1. Trimming at V came to 3 bases and at J to 3 bases, leaving 4 bases not matched to a gene. Germline-derived CDR1 and CDR2 are GTSNPN and SVGIG (reference sequence). CDR3 length: 13 residues. The chain's CDR3 is CAWSGGQVYEQYF. The DNA of the CDR3 is TGTGCCTGGAGCGGGGGACAGGTCTACGAGCAGTACTTC.

This clonotype was observed many times. The rearrangement links TRBV20-1 to TRBJ1-2; the match to TRBD1 covers 8 bases. The CDR3 sequence is 11 residues long. The germline CDR1 and CDR2 sequences are DFQATT and SNEGSKA (reference sequence). V lost 5 bases and J lost 8; bases outside the gene matches: 4. CDR3 in DNA: TGCAGTGCTTACAGGGGGTCCGGCTACACCTTC. Its translation: CSAYRGSGYTF.

The gene calls are TRBV7-9 and TRBJ1-5; perhaps TRBD1 as D (6 bases). Between the trimmed V and J ends, which lost 5 bases and 4 bases, there was a span of 12 bases. The germline gives CDR1 SEHNR, CDR2 FQNEAQ (reference sequence). This CDR3 has 14 amino acids. In DNA, the CDR3 is TGTGCCAGCAGCCCTCCGGGGGCAAATCAGCCCCAGCATTTT. Amino acids: CASSPPGANQPQHF.

The chain combines TRBV12-3 or TRBV12-4 with TRBJ2-7; either TRBD1 or TRBD2 may supply D (5 bases each). Trimming removed 5 bases at V and 7 bases at J, with 21 bases between. The CDR3 sequence is 15 residues long. The CDR3 DNA reads TGTGCCAGCAGTCCCGGGACCAATAACTACGAGGAGCAGTACTTC. Encoded protein: CASSPGTNNYEEQYF.